Shown below are 12 T cell receptor beta chains from a single sample sequenced in a study of tumor-infiltrating lymphocytes in primary liver carcinoma. Researchers generated TCR beta cDNA from approximately 500 ng of total RNA, relying on a constant-region primer. Researchers made the TCR beta libraries by running three nested multiplex PCR rounds with slightly modified ARM-PCR. The two initial PCR rounds, roughly 9 cycles each, used TRBV1-TRBV30 forward and C-beta reverse primers. TCRdb reanalysed the multiplex PCR reads using MiXCR and keeps one entry per CDR3 protein. The repertoire consists of about 310,000 distinct CDR3 sequences, with approximately 58% occurring once and the leading ten covering 17%. Germline DNA was also extracted, and blood RNA was taken from unsorted whole blood. The sequenced sample was peripheral blood. The receptor source for this set is a woman aged 30 to 39 with primary liver carcinoma and hepatitis B virus infection.

The gene calls are TRBV11-2 and TRBJ2-7; possibly TRBD2 for D (5 bases). V was clipped by 1 base and J by 6 bases, with 19 bases between them. Germline V lookup: CDR1 SGHAT, CDR2 FQNNGV. The CDR3 runs to 16 residues. The CDR3: CASSLGQLVNATEQYF. The CDR3 region has the DNA TGTGCCAGCAGCTTAGGGCAACTAGTGAATGCTACCGAGCAGTACTTC.

Worth noting for this clonotype: A clone one base away is much larger, so this may be a read error. The chain combines TRBV29-1 with TRBJ1-1; D is undetermined. The CDR3 has 12 residues. Trimming removed 3 bases at V and 11 bases at J, with 16 bases between. Germline values: CDR1 SQVTM, CDR2 ANQGSEA. In nucleotides, the CDR3 is TGCAGCGTTGACTCGACCTCACCTATGGCTTTCTTT. It translates to CSVDSTSPMAFF.

This clonotype was detected only once. V is TRBV12-3 or TRBV12-4 and J is TRBJ1-5; a weak D match, TRBD1 (5 bases). The germline V and J ends were trimmed by 8 bases and 2 bases, with 13 bases remaining between them. This CDR3 comprises 14 residues. The CDR3 region is CASCRTGGNQPQHF. DNA for the CDR3: TGTGCCAGCTGTCGGACGGGGGGCAATCAGCCCCAGCATTTT.

Points on this clonotype: The germline gene is not matched at one end of the junction; a read error may be the cause. This sequence joins TRBV11-2 and TRBJ2-1; 8 nucleotides match TRBD1. Germline values: CDR1 SGHAT, CDR2 FQNNGV. The CDR3 covers 16 residues. This chain's CDR3 is CASNLCRTGRYNEQFF. CDR3 sequence (DNA): TGTGCCAGCAACTTATGTAGGACAGGGCGCTACAATGAGCAGTTCTTC.

V usage is TRBV29-1 and J usage is TRBJ2-4; 9 bases agree with TRBD1. The length of the CDR3 is 19 residues. CDR1 and CDR2 (germline): SQVTM, ANQGSEA. V lost 2 bases, J lost 4 bases, and 18 bases stayed unmatched. CDR3 sequence: CSVESLTGGIFGLKNIQYF. CDR3 bases: TGCAGCGTTGAATCCTTGACAGGGGGTATTTTTGGTTTAAAAAACATTCAGTACTTC.

On this clonotype: A junction boundary mismatches the germline segment, possibly from a read error. The chain uses TRBV29-1 and TRBJ2-7; D might be TRBD1 (6 bases). In germline, CDR1 is SQVTM, CDR2 ANQGSEA. The CDR3 totals 13 residues. The CDR3 is CNVATGWKAEQYF. CDR3 nucleotide sequence: TGCAACGTTGCAACAGGGTGGAAGGCCGAGCAGTACTTC.

This clonotype occurred a few times. This chain uses TRBV6-1 with TRBJ1-5; 9 positions agree with TRBD1. The CDR3 runs 15 residues. Germline V gene data show CDR1 as MNHNS and CDR2 as SASEGT. V dropped 6 bases and J dropped 6; count of bases not matched to a gene: 9. For the CDR3, the DNA is TGTGCCAGCAGAGAGACAGGGGGGGAAGGTCAGCCCCAGCATTTT. Protein sequence: CASRETGGEGQPQHF.

The V gene is TRBV14, the J gene TRBJ2-2; D might be TRBD1 (5 bases). The germline V gene has CDR1 SGHDN and CDR2 FVKESK. CDR3 size: 17 residues. V was clipped by 3 bases and J by 1 base, with 15 bases between them. The CDR3 spells CASSHARGSQNTGELFF. CDR3 bases: TGTGCCAGCAGCCACGCAAGGGGCTCCCAGAACACCGGGGAGCTGTTTTTT.

Ten or more counts support this clonotype. The gene calls are TRBV11-1 and TRBJ2-7; D is possibly TRBD1 or TRBD2 (6 bases each). CDR3 length: 17 amino acids. V was trimmed by 2 bases and J by 4 bases, leaving 21 bases between them. Germline loops: CDR1 SGHAT, CDR2 FQDESV (reference sequence). The CDR3 region is CASSLTSGGLLSYEQYF. CDR3 bases: TGTGCCAGCAGCTTAACATCCGGGGGCCTATTGTCGTACGAGCAGTACTTC.

Concerning this clonotype itself: This clone may be a read error of a much larger clone one base away. The V and J genes are TRBV12-3 or TRBV12-4 and TRBJ2-7, with 9 bases that match TRBD2. V shed 6 bases, J shed 0 bases, and the junction held 3 bases outside the gene matches. This CDR3 is 14 amino acids long. Here the CDR3 DNA reads TGTGCCAGCAGATCTAGCGGGAACTCCTACGAGCAGTACTTC. Its translation is CASRSSGNSYEQYF.

A note on this clonotype: A much larger clone sits a single nucleotide away, making a read error possible. CDR3 DNA sequence: TGTGCCAGCAGCCAAGATACGGGAATCCCCACCAGGGAGCTGTTTTTT. Its translation: CASSQDTGIPTRELFF. V and J are TRBV4-2 and TRBJ2-2, with D perhaps TRBD2 (5 bases). Germline values: CDR1 LGHNA, CDR2 YNFKEQ. This CDR3 contains 16 residues.

Comment on this clonotype: Possible read error: a much larger clone is one base away. V usage is TRBV29-1 and J usage is TRBJ2-2, with 9 bases that match TRBD1. CDR1 is SQVTM and CDR2 is ANQGSEA in the germline V gene. The CDR3 length is 15 residues. After removal of 8 bases from V and 3 bases from J, the junction contained 10 bases not matched to a gene. The CDR3, as DNA: TGCAGCATCGTCCTTGGACAGGGGTACACCGGGGAGCTGTTTTTT. This sequence encodes CSIVLGQGYTGELFF.